This entry describes one T cell receptor (beta chain). This sample is part of a study of blood T cell repertoires in COVID-19. Study-wide background: Both acute and convalescent COVID-19 samples were obtained from the United States, Italy and Spain. The cDNA or gDNA used as material had been derived from T cells, B-cell-depleted T cells, or PBMCs.

Original analysis: Reference gene primer amplification in the assay estimated nucleated cell counts. Produced via immunoSEQ multiplex PCR; TCRdb's table is partial and in-frame only. V and J calls and clone size follow that table, whereas D and trimming were derived from the DNA. The sample comprises about 200,000 clones, around 85% of which are singletons, and 0.75% to 0.95% rests with the top ten. The CDR3 runs 12 residues. The sample consisted of peripheral blood. The chain employs TRBV21-1 and TRBJ2-3; the table assigns TRBD2, which was not confirmed against the DNA. TRBV21-1 is deemed a pseudogene. The receptor comes from an older woman with acute or convalescent COVID-19. The CDR3 spells CASSKVAGAQYF. For the CDR3, the DNA is TGTGCCAGCAGCAAAGTGGCCGGGGCGCAGTATTTT.